This T cell receptor beta chain originates from a study of cytomegalovirus exposure and HLA in healthy donors. Study-wide context: Prior work identified roughly 120 million unique TCR beta sequences in around 170 million T cells. Regarding the study as a whole: The authors enumerated 150 to 200 TCR beta chains as linked to cytomegalovirus. Excluded were some V segments that proved indistinguishable, including TRBV6-2 and TRBV6-3. Three chains linked to CMV were shown in vitro to be specific for CMV antigens.

This clone was seen a single time. Its antigen is undetermined. Primers included in the PCR were 60 Vbeta and 13 Jbeta primers. The method was immunoSEQ multiplex PCR; TCRdb's version includes in-frame clones alone and lacks a portion of them. Among approximately 200,000 clones listed, roughly 81% were seen once. This CDR3 contains 15 residues. Germline-derived CDR1 and CDR2 are MNHEY and SVGAGI. V was clipped by 2 bases and J by 6 bases; unmatched bases: 6. The source of this sequence is a woman aged 25 to 45 in good health and CMV-seropositive. Sequencing used PBMCs. The chain carries TRBV6-5 and TRBJ2-7, with 11 bases fitting TRBD2. Here the CDR3 reads CASSYQTSGKIEQYF. CDR3 in DNA: TGTGCCAGCAGTTACCAGACTAGCGGGAAAATCGAGCAGTACTTC.